These 17 T cell receptor beta chains share one sample of origin, sequenced in a study of T cell repertoires in cytomegalovirus infection. The antigens these receptors bind are not known. TCRdb re-derived calls from the reads in MiXCR, one entry per CDR3 protein. The table includes about 900,000 distinct CDR3 sequences, roughly 30% detected once. Sequenced here: cultured CD8+ T cells from PBMCs, sampled from culture after CMV antigen stimulation. The origin of the receptors is a human donor in good health (CMV status not recorded). Some clones in this sample may be carry-over from other donors' samples.

CDR3 in amino acids: CAISDTVRGLTEAFF. The CDR3 DNA reads as TGTGCCATCAGTGATACCGTCAGGGGGCTCACTGAAGCTTTCTTT. The chain recombines TRBV10-3 with TRBJ1-1; 8 bases match TRBD1. This CDR3 has 15 amino acids. The ends lost 3 bases at V and 4 bases at J; junction bases unmatched: 7. CDR1 is ENHRY, CDR2 SYGVKD, per germline.

V gene TRBV19 combines with J gene TRBJ1-5, with D maybe TRBD1 (5 bases). The ends were cut back, 11 bases at V and 2 bases at J, with 10 bases in the middle. Germline V gene data show CDR1 as LNHDA and CDR2 as SQIVND (reference sequence). This CDR3 region has 12 residues. The CDR3 reads CAAWGGNQPQHF. For the CDR3, the DNA is TGTGCCGCCTGGGGGGGCAATCAGCCCCAGCATTTT.

The chain recombines TRBV6-2 or TRBV6-3 with TRBJ1-1, with D unresolved. V lost 10 bases to trimming and J lost 1 base, with 13 bases between them. Per germline, CDR1 MNHEY and CDR2 SVGEGT. The CDR3 loop spans 13 amino acids. CDR3 sequence (DNA): TGTGCCATTCAACTTCAGGAGAACACTGAAGCTTTCTTT. As protein: CAIQLQENTEAFF.

The chain combines TRBV12-3 or TRBV12-4 with TRBJ1-1; D is possibly TRBD1 (6 bases). The length of the CDR3 is 14 residues. V lost 5 bases and J lost 2, with 12 bases in between. As DNA, the CDR3 is TGTGCCAGCAGTAATGGACAGCTAAACACTGAAGCTTTCTTT. Translating gives CASSNGQLNTEAFF.

This clonotype was seen many times. This chain joins TRBV7-2 and TRBJ1-6, with unresolved D. Germline lookup yields CDR1 SGHTA and CDR2 FQGNSA. The CDR3 length is 15 residues. V lost 4 bases, J lost 0 bases, and 7 bases lay in between. The CDR3 bases are TGTGCCAGCAGCTGGGGTCTCTCCTATAATTCACCCCTCCACTTT. Its translation is CASSWGLSYNSPLHF. Full variable domain (remainder filled in from reference TRBV7-2 and TRBJ1-6): GAGVSQSPSNKVTEKGKDVELRCDPISGHTALYWYRQSLGQGLEFLIYFQGNSAPDKSGLPSDRFSAERTGGSVSTLTIQRTQQEDSAVYLCASSWGLSYNSPLHFGNGTRLTVT.

This clonotype was picked up a small number of times. The chain joins TRBV7-2 to TRBJ2-7; 13 nucleotides agree with TRBD2. V lost 4 bases, J lost 2 bases, and 2 bases stayed unmatched. This CDR3 has 15 residues. Germline V gene data show CDR1 as SGHTA and CDR2 as FQGNSA. The CDR3 DNA sequence: TGTGCCAGCAGCTGGGGACTAGCGGGAACCTACGAGCAGTACTTC. Its translation is CASSWGLAGTYEQYF.

The rearrangement joins TRBV10-3 to TRBJ2-1; D is unresolved. The CDR3 runs to 11 residues. Per germline, CDR1 ENHRY and CDR2 SYGVKD. Trimming removed 3 bases at V and 7 bases at J, with 4 bases between. Written as DNA, the CDR3 is TGTGCCATCAGTGAAGGGAATGAGCAGTTCTTC. This translates into CAISEGNEQFF.

The chain couples TRBV2 to TRBJ1-2; weak D call: TRBD1 (5 bases). Germline lookup yields CDR1 SNHLY and CDR2 FYNNEI. Between the trimmed V and J ends, which lost 4 bases and 5 bases, there was a span of 17 bases. The CDR3 is 15 amino acids. The CDR3 here is CASSGEQDYGYGYTF. Written as DNA, the CDR3 is TGTGCCAGCAGTGGAGAACAGGACTACGGTTATGGCTACACCTTC.

The gene calls are TRBV14 and TRBJ1-2, with a weak D call TRBD1 (5 bases). The CDR3 has 16 residues. V was pared by 0 bases and J by 4 bases, with 15 bases between. The germline CDR1 and CDR2 sequences are SGHDN and FVKESK. Written as DNA, the CDR3 is TGTGCCAGCAGCCAAGATCGATTAGGGACTTTCTATGGCTACACCTTC. Its translation: CASSQDRLGTFYGYTF.

This clonotype was found a few times. This chain connects TRBV12-3 or TRBV12-4 to TRBJ1-4, with 8 nucleotides matching TRBD1. Trimming cost V 5 bases and J 8 bases; bases outside gene matches: 10. The CDR3 totals 15 residues. The CDR3 nucleotides are TGTGCCAGCAGTATCCGGGCAGGGGGCGGAGAAAAACTGTTTTTT. Translated: CASSIRAGGGEKLFF.

The chain is built from TRBV6-5 and TRBJ2-3, with 8 bases aligning to TRBD2. The CDR3 is 16 residues long. The trim removed 0 bases at V and 0 bases at J, leaving 2 bases unmatched. CDR1 is MNHEY, CDR2 SVGAGI, per germline. CDR3 amino acids: CASSYSTSVSTDTQYF. As DNA, the CDR3 is TGTGCCAGCAGTTACTCGACTAGCGTAAGCACAGATACGCAGTATTTT.

This clonotype was detected a few times. The chain recombines TRBV25-1 with TRBJ1-6; 9 bases map to TRBD1. Germline values: CDR1 MGHDK, CDR2 SYGVNS. The trim removed 2 bases at V and 1 base at J, leaving 0 bases unmatched. CDR3 length: 16 amino acids. Written as DNA, the CDR3 is TGTGCCAGCAGTGAAGGACAGGGGTCCTATAATTCACCCCTCCACTTT. Residues: CASSEGQGSYNSPLHF.

This clonotype was detected many times. The rearrangement uses TRBV7-8 and TRBJ2-7; D ambiguous. The ends were cut back, 1 base at V and 6 bases at J, with 13 bases in the middle. CDR1 and CDR2 (germline): SGHVS, FQNEAQ. The length of the CDR3 is 14 residues. As DNA, the CDR3 is TGTGCCAGCAGCTTAGAGGGCCCCGGGTTCGAGCAGTACTTC. Translated: CASSLEGPGFEQYF.

This clonotype has more than one count but fewer than ten. The chain is built from TRBV19 and TRBJ2-5; the D gene is possibly TRBD2 (5 bases). The CDR3 spans 13 residues. Germline V gene data show CDR1 as LNHDA and CDR2 as SQIVND (reference sequence). The germline V and J ends were trimmed by 4 bases and 5 bases, with 11 bases remaining between them. CDR3 in amino acids: CASSRAVGETQYF. CDR3 sequence (DNA): TGTGCCAGTAGTAGAGCGGTGGGGGAGACCCAGTACTTC.

The gene calls are TRBV27 and TRBJ1-1, with D possibly being TRBD1 (5 bases). CDR1 MNHEY and CDR2 SMNVEV come from the germline V gene (reference sequence). This CDR3 is built from 13 residues. V was cut by 3 bases and J by 6 bases, with 11 bases left in between. CDR3 protein: CASSFRARAEAFF. The CDR3 DNA sequence: TGTGCCAGCAGTTTTAGGGCCAGGGCTGAAGCTTTCTTT.

The rearrangement links TRBV3-1 to TRBJ2-3; a weak D match, TRBD1 (7 bases). The CDR3 runs 15 residues. From germline, CDR1 is LGHDT and CDR2 YNNKEL (reference sequence). V lost 8 bases to trimming and J lost 4 bases, with 19 bases between them. CDR3 residues: CASGVQGGRADTQYF. The CDR3 DNA is TGTGCCAGCGGAGTCCAGGGGGGTAGGGCAGATACGCAGTATTTT.

This clonotype was counted ten times or more. The chain uses TRBV7-2 and TRBJ1-1; D gene unclear. The CDR3 extends over 17 amino acids. The V end lost 8 bases, the J end lost 3 bases, and 25 bases lay between the germline ends. Per the germline V gene, CDR1 is SGHTA and CDR2 is FQGNSA. This chain's CDR3 is CASPLPSTAPRDTEAFF. The CDR3 nucleotides are TGTGCCAGCCCTCTACCTAGCACGGCTCCCCGGGACACTGAAGCTTTCTTT.